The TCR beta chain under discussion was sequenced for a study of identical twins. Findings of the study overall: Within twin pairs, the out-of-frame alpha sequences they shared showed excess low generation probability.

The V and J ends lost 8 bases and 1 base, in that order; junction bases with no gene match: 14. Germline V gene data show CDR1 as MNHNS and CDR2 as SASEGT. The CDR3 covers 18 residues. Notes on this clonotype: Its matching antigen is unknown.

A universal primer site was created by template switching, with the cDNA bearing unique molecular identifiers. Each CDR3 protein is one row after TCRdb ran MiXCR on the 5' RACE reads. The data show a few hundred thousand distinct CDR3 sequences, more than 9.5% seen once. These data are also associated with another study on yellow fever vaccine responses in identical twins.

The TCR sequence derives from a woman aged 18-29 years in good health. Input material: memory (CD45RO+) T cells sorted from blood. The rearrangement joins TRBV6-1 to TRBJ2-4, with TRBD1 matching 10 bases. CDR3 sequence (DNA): TGTGCCAGCCGTCCCGGGACAGGGGCTGGCGCGGCCAAAAACATTCAGTACTTC. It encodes CASRPGTGAGAAKNIQYF.